The 26 T cell receptor beta chains given below trace back to one sample, sequenced in a study of blood T cell repertoires in COVID-19. Produced via immunoSEQ multiplex PCR; TCRdb's table is partial and in-frame only. The table shows 200,000 or so clones, with around 83% occurring only once. The sample consisted of peripheral blood. The receptor set was obtained from a human donor in a cohort sampled during active COVID-19.

The chain joins TRBV5-4 to TRBJ2-7; the match to TRBD2 covers 12 bases. The CDR3 is made up of 13 amino acids. With 4 bases clipped from V and 7 bases from J, the junction kept 3 bases outside the gene matches. Germline loops: CDR1 SGHNT, CDR2 YYREEE (reference sequence). In DNA, the CDR3 is TGTGCCAGCAGCGAAGGGACTAGCGGGGAGCAGTACTTC. Protein product: CASSEGTSGEQYF. Full variable domain (remainder filled in from reference TRBV5-4 and TRBJ2-7): ETGVTQSPTHLIKTRGQQVTLRCSSQSGHNTVSWYQQALGQGPQFIFQYYREEENGRGNFPPRFSGLQFPNYSSELNVNALELDDSALYLCASSEGTSGEQYFGPGTRLTVT.

The sample holds a few counts of this clone. The CDR3 sequence: CASSPGQGTYTGELFF. DNA of the CDR3: TGTGCCAGCAGCCCCGGACAGGGGACCTACACCGGGGAGCTGTTTTTT. The chain recombines TRBV9 with TRBJ2-2; 9 nucleotides match TRBD1. Germline CDR1 and CDR2: SGDLS and YYNGEE. The trim removed 4 bases at V and 3 bases at J, leaving 7 bases unmatched. The CDR3 extends over 16 amino acids.

This chain connects TRBV15 to TRBJ2-7; 7 bases are shared with TRBD1. Germline CDR1 and CDR2: LNHNV and YYDKDF (reference sequence). The V segment lost 6 bases and the J segment 2 bases; nucleotides outside the gene matches: 10. This CDR3 has 15 amino acids. The CDR3 loop reads CATRDPGQRTYEQYF. CDR3 sequence (DNA): TGTGCCACCAGGGACCCGGGACAGCGAACCTACGAGCAGTACTTC.

V is TRBV5-5 and J is TRBJ2-7, with D unresolved. The CDR3 totals 15 residues. With 0 bases removed from V and 0 bases from J, the gap between germline ends came to 10 bases. CDR1 is SGHKS and CDR2 is YYEKEE in the germline V gene (reference sequence). The CDR3 loop reads CASSLAPQDSYEQYF. CDR3 bases: TGTGCCAGCAGCTTGGCCCCCCAGGACTCCTACGAGCAGTACTTC. Looking up the rest from reference TRBV5-5 and TRBJ2-7 gives the full variable domain: DAGVTQSPTHLIKTRGQQVTLRCSPISGHKSVSWYQQVLGQGPQFIFQYYEKEERGRGNFPDRFSARQFPNYSSELNVNALLLGDSALYLCASSLAPQDSYEQYFGPGTRLTVT.

This chain links TRBV28 with TRBJ2-7; 12 bases fit TRBD1. Per the germline V gene, CDR1 is MDHEN and CDR2 is SYDVKM. The CDR3 covers 16 residues. Unmatched junction bases numbered 6, after V lost 5 bases and J lost 1 base. The CDR3 loop reads CASSGPGQGASYEQYF. As DNA, the CDR3 is TGTGCCAGCAGTGGCCCGGGACAGGGGGCTTCCTACGAGCAGTACTTC.

The chain has TRBV27 and TRBJ2-1; 12 bases fit TRBD2. Per germline, CDR1 MNHEY and CDR2 SMNVEV (reference sequence). The ends lost 4 bases at V and 8 bases at J; junction bases unmatched: 9. The CDR3 is 16 residues long. Here the CDR3 reads CASSSPTSGRKDEQFF. In nucleotides, the CDR3 is TGTGCCAGCAGTTCCCCGACTAGCGGGAGAAAGGATGAGCAGTTCTTC.

The J gene is TRBJ2-7, the V gene TRBV9; TRBD2 is a possible D gene (6 bases). From germline, CDR1 is SGDLS and CDR2 YYNGEE. V lost 0 bases, J lost 4 bases, and 11 bases lay in between. CDR3 length: 14 amino acids. In nucleotides, the CDR3 is TGTGCCAGCAGCGTAGCGGGAGAGGGGTACGAGCAGTACTTC. This gives the protein CASSVAGEGYEQYF.

The chain employs TRBV5-1 and TRBJ2-5; D possibly corresponds to TRBD1 (5 bases). Germline V gene lookup returns CDR1 SGHRS and CDR2 YFSETQ. Trimming cost V 5 bases and J 1 base, with 12 bases left between them. The CDR3 runs 14 residues. CDR3 residues: CASRAGSFQETQYF. The CDR3 DNA reads TGCGCCAGCAGGGCAGGGTCCTTCCAAGAGACCCAGTACTTC.

CDR3: CASSQGTVSYEQYF. The CDR3, as DNA: TGCGCCAGCAGCCAAGGGACAGTTTCCTACGAGCAGTACTTC. The chain carries TRBV4-1 and TRBJ2-7; D possibly corresponds to TRBD1 (6 bases). Deletions cut 1 base from V and 1 base from J, with 8 bases between. This CDR3 is built from 14 residues. Looked up from germline, CDR1 is MGHRA and CDR2 is YSYEKL.

The chain's CDR3 is CASSYRDRAYEQYF. The CDR3 coding sequence is TGTGCCAGCAGCTACCGGGACAGGGCCTACGAGCAGTACTTC. The rearrangement uses TRBV7-2 and TRBJ2-7; 9 bases map to TRBD1. The germline V gene has CDR1 SGHTA and CDR2 FQGNSA. CDR3 length: 14 amino acids. The ends lost 4 bases at V and 2 bases at J; junction bases unmatched: 3.

The gene calls are TRBV13 and TRBJ2-1, with 7 bases aligning to TRBD2. The CDR3 has 16 residues. V shed 1 base, J shed 4 bases, and the junction held 7 bases outside the gene matches. The germline V gene has CDR1 PRHDT and CDR2 FYEKMQ (reference sequence). CDR3 sequence reads: CASSLEVAGVYNEQFF. The CDR3 DNA reads TGTGCCAGCAGCTTAGAGGTGGCGGGAGTTTACAATGAGCAGTTCTTC.

The rearrangement joins TRBV19 to TRBJ2-1; weak D call: TRBD2 (6 bases). This CDR3 spans 16 amino acids. V lost 6 bases and J lost 0, with 15 bases in between. Germline V gene sequence: CDR1 LNHDA, CDR2 SQIVND (reference sequence). The DNA for the CDR3 is TGTGCCAGTAGGGCCGGGGCGGGAAGCTCCTACAATGAGCAGTTCTTC. Residues: CASRAGAGSSYNEQFF.

The chain recombines TRBV7-6 with TRBJ1-6; possible D gene TRBD1, 5 bases. The CDR3 is 13 amino acids. Germline V lookup: CDR1 SGHVS, CDR2 FNYEAQ. Trimming removed 4 bases at V and 9 bases at J, with 10 bases between. In nucleotides, the CDR3 is TGTGCCAGCAGCTCCGGGGGGGGTTCACCCCTCCACTTT. It translates to CASSSGGGSPLHF.

This clone was observed a few times. An end of the junction does not agree with germline; a read error may underlie this. The chain combines TRBV3-1 (or the pseudogene TRBV3-2) with TRBJ2-7, with 8 bases lining up with TRBD1. Germline assignment: CDR1 LGHDT and CDR2 YNNKEL (reference sequence). This CDR3 region has 13 residues. As DNA, the CDR3 is TGTGCCAGCAGCCAAGATGGGAGGACAGGGAAGGATTTC. Translating it yields CASSQDGRTGKDF.

There are a few counts of this clone. The genes are TRBV6-5 and TRBJ2-1; 9 nucleotides align to TRBD2. Trimming at V came to 5 bases and at J to 7 bases, leaving 9 bases not matched to a gene. This CDR3 contains 15 residues. Per germline, CDR1 MNHEY and CDR2 SVGAGI. The CDR3 DNA sequence: TGTGCCAGCAGTCTTTTAGCGGGAGTTAGGAATGAGCAGTTCTTC. The encoded protein is CASSLLAGVRNEQFF.

The chain couples TRBV7-2 to TRBJ2-7; TRBD2 might be the D (6 bases). V was pared by 5 bases and J by 5 bases, with 7 bases between. The CDR3 spans 11 residues. Looked up from germline, CDR1 is SGHTA and CDR2 is FQGNSA. CDR3 DNA: TGTGCCAGCAGCCGGGGGAACGAGCAGTACTTC. It codes for CASSRGNEQYF.

The V call is TRBV6-5, the J call TRBJ1-1, with 10 bases aligning to TRBD1. Germline V gene lookup returns CDR1 MNHEY and CDR2 SVGAGI. The CDR3 is 15 amino acids. V lost 4 bases and J lost 3; bases outside the gene matches: 5. The CDR3 is CASSSWTGGDTEAFF. DNA for the CDR3: TGTGCCAGCAGTTCCTGGACAGGGGGAGACACTGAAGCTTTCTTT.

Comment on this clone: The junction differs from germline at one of its ends, possibly a read error. The same CDR3 also results from other DNA sequences found in this sample. The chain links TRBV28 to TRBJ2-2; D may be TRBD2 (5 bases). Germline V lookup: CDR1 MDHEN, CDR2 SYDVKM. The CDR3 consists of 14 residues. CDR3: CASSLSERTGELFF. The CDR3 nucleotides read TGTGCCAGCAGTTTATCCGAGAGGACCGGGGAGTTGTTTTTT.

The rearrangement joins TRBV24-1 to TRBJ2-1; 8 bases match TRBD2. The germline gives CDR1 KGHDR, CDR2 SFDVKD. This CDR3 region has 18 residues. Trimming removed 4 bases from V and 0 bases from J; junction bases left unmatched: 10. The CDR3 spells CATSDDDLAGGSYNEQFF. In nucleotides, the CDR3 is TGTGCCACCAGTGACGATGATCTAGCGGGCGGCTCCTACAATGAGCAGTTCTTC.

This chain uses TRBV5-4 with TRBJ2-3, with TRBD2 matching 8 bases. J gave up 1 base and V 0 bases, and 4 bases lay outside the gene matches. In germline, CDR1 is SGHNT, CDR2 YYREEE (reference sequence). The CDR3 loop spans 16 amino acids. Here the CDR3 DNA reads TGTGCCAGCAGCTTGGCTCTACTAGCGGGCACAGATACGCAGTATTTT. Translation: CASSLALLAGTDTQYF.

The gene calls are TRBV12-3 or TRBV12-4 and TRBJ1-6; no definite D call. The V and J ends lost 6 bases and 9 bases respectively, with 9 bases between them. The CDR3 is 12 amino acids. DNA for the CDR3: TGTGCCAGCAGCCTACTCCCTTCACCCCTCCACTTT. Protein product: CASSLLPSPLHF.

This clone has just a few counts. The rearrangement uses TRBV7-9 and TRBJ2-5, with a weak D call TRBD2 (5 bases). The CDR3 is 14 amino acids. Germline V lookup: CDR1 SEHNR, CDR2 FQNEAQ (reference sequence). With 1 base removed from V and 5 bases from J, the gap between germline ends came to 11 bases. CDR3 sequence reads: CASSLDYRRETQYF. For the CDR3, the DNA is TGTGCCAGCAGCTTAGACTACCGGAGGGAGACCCAGTACTTC. Variable domain in full (rest from reference TRBV7-9 and TRBJ2-5): DTGVSQNPRHKITKRGQNVTFRCDPISEHNRLYWYRQTLGQGPEFLTYFQNEAQLEKSRLLSDRFSAERPKGSFSTLEIQRTEQGDSAMYLCASSLDYRRETQYFGPGTRLLVL.

This clone was seen only once. This chain uses TRBV5-6 with TRBJ1-3; D not resolved. The CDR3 is 16 residues long. The germline CDR1 and CDR2 sequences are SGHDT and YYEEEE. The V end was cut by 0 bases, the J end by 0 bases, with 10 bases between. CDR3 residues: CASSLESEGSGNTIYF. The CDR3 coding sequence is TGTGCCAGCAGCTTGGAGAGTGAGGGCTCTGGAAACACCATATATTTT.

The chain carries TRBV2 and TRBJ2-5; 10 positions match TRBD1. This CDR3 spans 14 amino acids. The junction had 6 bases not matched to a gene; V was cut back by 6 bases and J by 5 bases. Germline V lookup: CDR1 SNHLY, CDR2 FYNNEI. The CDR3 bases are TGTGCCAGCAGACCCGACAGGGGGCGGGAGACCCAGTACTTC. It encodes CASRPDRGRETQYF.

This clone was detected ten times or more. CDR3 protein: CASGPRTDTQYF. Here the CDR3 DNA reads TGTGCCAGCGGCCCTAGGACAGATACGCAGTATTTT. The gene calls are TRBV6-5 and TRBJ2-3; the D is unclear. The ends were cut back, 8 bases at V and 3 bases at J, with 9 bases in the middle. Germline V gene sequence: CDR1 MNHEY, CDR2 SVGAGI. The CDR3 length is 12 residues.

In its sample, this clone was seen a few times. The chain is built from TRBV27 and TRBJ1-6; no clear D gene. The length of the CDR3 is 13 residues. Germline values: CDR1 MNHEY, CDR2 SMNVEV (reference sequence). V lost 5 bases, J lost 11 bases, and 13 bases lay in between. As DNA, the CDR3 is TGTGCCAGCAGTCCCTCCCGACGGGCACCCCTCCACTTT. Translated: CASSPSRRAPLHF.